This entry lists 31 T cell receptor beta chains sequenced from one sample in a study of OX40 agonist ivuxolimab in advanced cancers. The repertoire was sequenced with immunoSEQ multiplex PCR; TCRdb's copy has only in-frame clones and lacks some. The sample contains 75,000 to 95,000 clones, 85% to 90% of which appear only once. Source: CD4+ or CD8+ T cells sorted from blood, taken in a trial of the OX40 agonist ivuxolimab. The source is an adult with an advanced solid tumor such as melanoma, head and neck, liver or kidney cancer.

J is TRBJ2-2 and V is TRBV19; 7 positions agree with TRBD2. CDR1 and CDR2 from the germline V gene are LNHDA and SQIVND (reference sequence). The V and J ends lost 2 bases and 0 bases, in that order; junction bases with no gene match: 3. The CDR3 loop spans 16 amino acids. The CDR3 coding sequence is TGTGCCAGTAGTATATACAGCGGGGCGAACACCGGGGAGCTGTTTTTT. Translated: CASSIYSGANTGELFF.

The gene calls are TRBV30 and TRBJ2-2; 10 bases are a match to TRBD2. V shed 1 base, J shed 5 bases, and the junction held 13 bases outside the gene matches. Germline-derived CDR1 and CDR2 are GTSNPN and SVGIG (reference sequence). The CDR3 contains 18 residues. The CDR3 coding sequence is TGTGCCTGGAGTGCCCTCGGCAGCGGGGGGGCTTATACCGGGGAGCTGTTTTTT. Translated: CAWSALGSGGAYTGELFF.

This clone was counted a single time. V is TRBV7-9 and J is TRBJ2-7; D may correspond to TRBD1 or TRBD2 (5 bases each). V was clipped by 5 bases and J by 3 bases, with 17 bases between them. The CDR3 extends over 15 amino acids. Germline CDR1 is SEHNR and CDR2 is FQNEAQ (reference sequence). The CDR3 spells CASSGTGTEFYEQYF. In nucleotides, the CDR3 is TGTGCCAGCAGCGGGACCGGGACGGAATTCTACGAGCAGTACTTC.

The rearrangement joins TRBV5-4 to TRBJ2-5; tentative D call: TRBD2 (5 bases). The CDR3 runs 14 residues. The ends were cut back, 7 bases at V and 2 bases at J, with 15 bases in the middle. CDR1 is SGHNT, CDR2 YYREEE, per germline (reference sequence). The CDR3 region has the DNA TGTGCCAGCGCCCAAGGGAGCCGGCAAGAGACCCAGTACTTC. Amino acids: CASAQGSRQETQYF.

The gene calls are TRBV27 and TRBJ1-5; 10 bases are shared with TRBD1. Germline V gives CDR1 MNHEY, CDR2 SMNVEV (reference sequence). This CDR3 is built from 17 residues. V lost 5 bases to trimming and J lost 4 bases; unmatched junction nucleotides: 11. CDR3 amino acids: CASSPRLGQGGNQPQHF. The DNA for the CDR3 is TGTGCCAGCAGTCCCCGACTCGGACAGGGGGGGAATCAGCCCCAGCATTTT.

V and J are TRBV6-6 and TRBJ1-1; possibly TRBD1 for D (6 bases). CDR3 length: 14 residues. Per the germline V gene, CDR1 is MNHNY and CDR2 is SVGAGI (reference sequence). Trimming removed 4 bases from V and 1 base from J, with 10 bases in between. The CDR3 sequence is CASSLGQRNTEAFF. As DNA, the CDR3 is TGTGCCAGCAGTTTAGGACAGAGGAACACTGAAGCTTTCTTT.

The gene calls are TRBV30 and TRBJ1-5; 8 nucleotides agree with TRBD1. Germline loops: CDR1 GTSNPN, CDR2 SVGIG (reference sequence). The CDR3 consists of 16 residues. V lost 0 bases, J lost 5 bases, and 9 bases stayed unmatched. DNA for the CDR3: TGTGCCTGGAGTGTGGCAGGGGGCGGAGGGTATCAGCCCCAGCATTTT. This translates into CAWSVAGGGGYQPQHF. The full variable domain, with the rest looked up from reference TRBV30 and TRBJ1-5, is SQTIHQWPATLVQPVGSPLSLECTVEGTSNPNLYWYRQAAGRGLQLLFYSVGIGQISSEVPQNLSASRPQDRQFILSSKKLLLSDSGFYLCAWSVAGGGGYQPQHFGDGTRLSIL.

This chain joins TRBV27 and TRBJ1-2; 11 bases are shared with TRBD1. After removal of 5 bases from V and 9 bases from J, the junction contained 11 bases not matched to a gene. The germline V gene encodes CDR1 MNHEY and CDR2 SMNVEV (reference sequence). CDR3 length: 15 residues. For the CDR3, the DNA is TGTGCCAGCAGTGCTCGGACAGGGGGCGCGACCAGCTACACCTTC. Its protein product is CASSARTGGATSYTF.

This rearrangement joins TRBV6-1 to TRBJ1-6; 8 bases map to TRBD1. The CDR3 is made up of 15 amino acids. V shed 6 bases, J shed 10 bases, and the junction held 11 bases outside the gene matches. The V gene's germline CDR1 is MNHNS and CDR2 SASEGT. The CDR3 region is CASSLTGGTGSPLHF. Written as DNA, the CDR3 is TGTGCCAGCAGCCTCACAGGGGGGACGGGGTCACCCCTCCACTTT.

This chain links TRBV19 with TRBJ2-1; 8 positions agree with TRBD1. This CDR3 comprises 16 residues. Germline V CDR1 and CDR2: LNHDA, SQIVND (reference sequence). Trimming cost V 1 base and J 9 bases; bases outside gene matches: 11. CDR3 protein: CASSIVHRGASVEQFF. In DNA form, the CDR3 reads TGTGCCAGTAGTATAGTGCACAGGGGGGCATCGGTTGAGCAGTTCTTC. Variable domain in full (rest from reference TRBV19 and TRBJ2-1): DGGITQSPKYLFRKEGQNVTLSCEQNLNHDAMYWYRQDPGQGLRLIYYSQIVNDFQKGDIAEGYSVSREKKESFPLTVTSAQKNPTAFYLCASSIVHRGASVEQFFGPGTRLTVL.

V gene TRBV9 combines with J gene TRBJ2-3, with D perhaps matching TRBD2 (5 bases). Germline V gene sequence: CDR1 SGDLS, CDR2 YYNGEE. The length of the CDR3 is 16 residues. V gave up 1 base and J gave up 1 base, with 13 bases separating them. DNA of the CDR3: TGTGCCAGCAGCGTACTGACTACTGGGGGCACAGATACGCAGTATTTT. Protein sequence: CASSVLTTGGTDTQYF.

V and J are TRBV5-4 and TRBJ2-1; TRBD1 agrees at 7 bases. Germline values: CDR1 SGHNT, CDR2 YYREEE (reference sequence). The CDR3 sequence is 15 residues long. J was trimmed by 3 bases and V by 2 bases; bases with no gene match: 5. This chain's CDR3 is CASSLRQGHYNEQFF. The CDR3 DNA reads TGTGCCAGCAGCTTAAGACAGGGCCACTACAATGAGCAGTTCTTC.

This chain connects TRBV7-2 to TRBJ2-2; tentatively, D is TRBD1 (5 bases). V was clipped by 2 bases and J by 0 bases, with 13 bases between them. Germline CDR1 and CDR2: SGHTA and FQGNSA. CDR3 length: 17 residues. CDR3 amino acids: CASSLLSWTSNTGELFF. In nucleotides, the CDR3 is TGTGCCAGCAGCTTACTTTCCTGGACATCGAACACCGGGGAGCTGTTTTTT.

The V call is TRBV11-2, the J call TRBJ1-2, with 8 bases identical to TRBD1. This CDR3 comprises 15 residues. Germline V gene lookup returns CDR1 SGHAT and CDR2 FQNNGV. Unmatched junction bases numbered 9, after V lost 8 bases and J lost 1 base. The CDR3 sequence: CASQTQGADNYGYTF. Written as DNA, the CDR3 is TGTGCCAGCCAGACCCAGGGGGCAGATAACTATGGCTACACCTTC.

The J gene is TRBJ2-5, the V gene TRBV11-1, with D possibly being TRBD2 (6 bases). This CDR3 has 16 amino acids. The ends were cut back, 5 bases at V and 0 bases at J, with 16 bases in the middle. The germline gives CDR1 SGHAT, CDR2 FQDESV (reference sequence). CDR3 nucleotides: TGTGCCAGCAGCCCGAGGGATCGGGGGTACCAAGAGACCCAGTACTTC. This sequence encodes CASSPRDRGYQETQYF.

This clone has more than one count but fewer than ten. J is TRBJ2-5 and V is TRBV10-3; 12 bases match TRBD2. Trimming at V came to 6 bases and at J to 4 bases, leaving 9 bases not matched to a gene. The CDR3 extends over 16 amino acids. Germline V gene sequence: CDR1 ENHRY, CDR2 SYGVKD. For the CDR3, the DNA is TGTGCCATCAGCCCTAGACTAGCGGGAGTTGGAGAGACCCAGTACTTC. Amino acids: CAISPRLAGVGETQYF.

The CDR3 nucleotides read TGTGCCAGCAGTACCGTAAGGGTCTACGGCTACACCTTC. Residues: CASSTVRVYGYTF. This rearrangement joins TRBV6-1 to TRBJ1-2, with D unclear. V lost 5 bases to trimming and J lost 8 bases, with 15 bases between them. The length of the CDR3 is 13 residues. Germline lookup yields CDR1 MNHNS and CDR2 SASEGT.

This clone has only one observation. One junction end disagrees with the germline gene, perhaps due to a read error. This CDR3 reads CACSLVGRNTGELFF. Here the CDR3 DNA reads TGTGCCTGCAGCTTAGTCGGGAGGAACACCGGGGAGCTGTTTTTT. This chain uses TRBV11-2 with TRBJ2-2, with D perhaps matching TRBD2 (6 bases). Germline CDR1 is SGHAT and CDR2 is FQNNGV. There are 15 residues in the CDR3.

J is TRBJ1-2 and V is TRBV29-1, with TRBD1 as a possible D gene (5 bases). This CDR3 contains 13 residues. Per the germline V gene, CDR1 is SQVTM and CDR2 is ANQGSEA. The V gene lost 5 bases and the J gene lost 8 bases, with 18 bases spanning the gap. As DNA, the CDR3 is TGCAGCGTTAACCCCGGGACTTTTGGAGGCTACACCTTC. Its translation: CSVNPGTFGGYTF. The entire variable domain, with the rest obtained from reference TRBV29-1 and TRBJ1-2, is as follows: SAVISQKPSRDICQRGTSLTIQCQVDSQVTMMFWYRQQPGQSLTLIATANQGSEATYESGFVIDKFPISRPNLTFSTLTVSNMSPEDSSIYLCSVNPGTFGGYTFGSGTRLTVV.

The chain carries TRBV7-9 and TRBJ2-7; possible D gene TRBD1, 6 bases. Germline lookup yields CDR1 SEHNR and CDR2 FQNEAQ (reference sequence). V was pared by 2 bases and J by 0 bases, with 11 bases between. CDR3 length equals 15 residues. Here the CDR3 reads CASSLWTASSYEQYF. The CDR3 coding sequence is TGTGCCAGCAGCTTATGGACAGCGAGCTCCTACGAGCAGTACTTC.

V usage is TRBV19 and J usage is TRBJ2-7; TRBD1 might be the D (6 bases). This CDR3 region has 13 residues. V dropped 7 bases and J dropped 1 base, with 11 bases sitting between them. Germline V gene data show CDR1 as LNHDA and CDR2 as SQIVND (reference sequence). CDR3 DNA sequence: TGTGCCAGTAATCGTCAGGGGTCCTACGAGCAGTACTTC. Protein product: CASNRQGSYEQYF.

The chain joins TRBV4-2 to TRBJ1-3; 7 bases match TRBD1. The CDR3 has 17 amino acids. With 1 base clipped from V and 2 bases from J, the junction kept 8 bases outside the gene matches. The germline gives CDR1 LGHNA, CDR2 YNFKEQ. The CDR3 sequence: CASSQAANRGAGNTIYF. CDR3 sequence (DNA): TGTGCCAGCAGCCAAGCAGCTAACAGGGGCGCTGGAAACACCATATATTTT.

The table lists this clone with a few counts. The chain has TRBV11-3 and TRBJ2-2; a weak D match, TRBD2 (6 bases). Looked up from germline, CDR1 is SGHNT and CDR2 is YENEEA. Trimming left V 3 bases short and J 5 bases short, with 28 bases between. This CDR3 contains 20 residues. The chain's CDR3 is CASSFLSRLANNKGTGELFF. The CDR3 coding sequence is TGTGCCAGCAGCTTTTTGAGTAGGCTAGCGAATAATAAAGGGACCGGGGAGCTGTTTTTT.

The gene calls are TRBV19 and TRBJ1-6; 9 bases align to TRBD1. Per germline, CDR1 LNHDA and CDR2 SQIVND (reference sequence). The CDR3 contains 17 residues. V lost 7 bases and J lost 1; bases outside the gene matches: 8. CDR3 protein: CASNRDRDESYNSPLHF. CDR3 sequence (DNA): TGTGCCAGTAACCGGGACAGGGATGAATCCTATAATTCACCCCTCCACTTT.

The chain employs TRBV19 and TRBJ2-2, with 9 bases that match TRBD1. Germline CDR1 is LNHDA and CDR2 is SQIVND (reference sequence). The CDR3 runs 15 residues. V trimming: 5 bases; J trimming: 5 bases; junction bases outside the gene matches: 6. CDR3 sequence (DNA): TGTGCCAGTAGTGGAAGACAGGGGGTTACCGGGGAGCTGTTTTTT. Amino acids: CASSGRQGVTGELFF.

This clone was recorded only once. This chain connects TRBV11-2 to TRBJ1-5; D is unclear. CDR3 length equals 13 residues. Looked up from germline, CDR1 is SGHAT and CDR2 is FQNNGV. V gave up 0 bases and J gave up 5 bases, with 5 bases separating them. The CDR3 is CASSLESYQPQHF. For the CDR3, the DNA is TGTGCCAGCAGCTTAGAAAGTTATCAGCCCCAGCATTTT.

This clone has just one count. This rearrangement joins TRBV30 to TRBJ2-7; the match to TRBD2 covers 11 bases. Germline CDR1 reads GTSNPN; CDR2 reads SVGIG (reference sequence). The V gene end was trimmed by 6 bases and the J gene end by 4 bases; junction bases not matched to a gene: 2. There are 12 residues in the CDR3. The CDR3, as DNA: TGTGCCTGTGGGACTAGCGGATACGAGCAGTACTTC. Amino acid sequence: CACGTSGYEQYF.

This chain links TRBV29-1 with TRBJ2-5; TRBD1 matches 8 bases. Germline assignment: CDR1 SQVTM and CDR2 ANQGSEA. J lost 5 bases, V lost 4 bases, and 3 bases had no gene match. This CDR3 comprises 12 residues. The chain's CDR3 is CSVARTGETQYF. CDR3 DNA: TGCAGCGTTGCAAGGACAGGGGAGACCCAGTACTTC.

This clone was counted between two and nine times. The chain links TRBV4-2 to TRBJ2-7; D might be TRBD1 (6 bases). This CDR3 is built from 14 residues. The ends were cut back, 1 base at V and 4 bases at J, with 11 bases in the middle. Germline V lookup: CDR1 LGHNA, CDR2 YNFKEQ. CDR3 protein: CASSQGGTSYEQYF. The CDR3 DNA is TGTGCCAGCAGCCAAGGAGGGACATCTTACGAGCAGTACTTC.

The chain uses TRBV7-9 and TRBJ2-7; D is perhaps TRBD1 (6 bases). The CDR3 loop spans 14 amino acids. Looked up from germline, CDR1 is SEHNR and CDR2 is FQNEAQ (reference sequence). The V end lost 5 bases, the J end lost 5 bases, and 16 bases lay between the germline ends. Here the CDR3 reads CASSPGTQAHEQYF. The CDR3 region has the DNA TGTGCCAGCAGCCCAGGGACACAGGCCCACGAGCAGTACTTC.

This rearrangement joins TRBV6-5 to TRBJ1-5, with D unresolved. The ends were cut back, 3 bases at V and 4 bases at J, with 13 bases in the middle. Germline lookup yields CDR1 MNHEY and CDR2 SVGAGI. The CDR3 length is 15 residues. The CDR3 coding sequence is TGTGCCAGCAGTTATTCGACCGGCGCAAATCAGCCCCAGCATTTT. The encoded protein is CASSYSTGANQPQHF.